The 14 T cell receptor beta chains below were found in one sample sequenced in a study of a mutant IDH1 vaccine in newly diagnosed glioma. These receptors have no identified antigens. The time point: week 5, during vaccination. It was 300 ug of mutant IDH1 20-mer peptide that made up each vaccine dose, given with topical imiquimod. Profiling relied on immunoSEQ multiplex PCR, and the TCRdb table lists in-frame clones only, not all of them. The sample has over 45,000 clones, approximately 80% seen once; the top ten hold about 3.3%. Sequenced here: PBMCs, sampled from a glioma patient whose treatment included an IDH1 peptide vaccine. All receptors come from a man younger than 40 with glioma.

This chain joins TRBV10-3 and TRBJ2-3, with D perhaps being TRBD1 or TRBD2 (5 bases each). CDR1 ENHRY and CDR2 SYGVKD come from the germline V gene. The CDR3 totals 14 residues. Trimming left V 4 bases short and J 5 bases short, with 13 bases between. CDR3 protein: CAISVSGRVDTQYF. In DNA form, the CDR3 reads TGTGCCATCAGTGTTTCGGGGCGCGTAGATACGCAGTATTTT.

This chain joins TRBV29-1 and TRBJ2-5; a weak D match, TRBD2 (6 bases). The CDR3 length is 16 residues. Germline CDR1 SQVTM, CDR2 ANQGSEA. Trimming removed 0 bases from V and 5 bases from J, with 19 bases in between. The CDR3 region has the DNA TGCAGCGTTGAAGATCCCCCCATAGGAGGGTCGGAGACCCAGTACTTC. Protein product: CSVEDPPIGGSETQYF.

V and J are TRBV14 and TRBJ2-7; 11 nucleotides align to TRBD1. Germline V gene lookup returns CDR1 SGHDN and CDR2 FVKESK. Germline trimming cut 5 bases from V and 4 bases from J; bases unmatched to any gene: 7. The CDR3 sequence is 15 residues long. CDR3 nucleotides: TGTGCCAGCAGCAATAGAGGACAGGGGGCTTACGAGCAGTACTTC. Protein sequence: CASSNRGQGAYEQYF.

This chain connects TRBV7-9 to TRBJ1-3, with D tentatively TRBD1 (6 bases). V gave up 5 bases and J gave up 1 base, with 9 bases separating them. The CDR3 is made up of 14 amino acids. Germline values: CDR1 SEHNR, CDR2 FQNEAQ (reference sequence). CDR3: CASSLTGSGNTIYF. The DNA of the CDR3 is TGTGCCAGCAGCCTCACAGGGTCTGGAAACACCATATATTTT.

The CDR3 reads CASSLGGAFPETQYF. In DNA form, the CDR3 reads TGTGCCAGCAGCTTGGGGGGCGCTTTCCCAGAGACCCAGTACTTC. The chain links TRBV9 to TRBJ2-5, with D perhaps matching TRBD1 or TRBD2 (6 bases each). In germline, CDR1 is SGDLS, CDR2 YYNGEE. Trimming stripped 4 bases from V and 4 bases from J, with 17 bases between. There are 15 residues in the CDR3.

This rearrangement joins TRBV11-2 to TRBJ2-5; D is perhaps TRBD1 (6 bases). Between the trimmed V and J ends, which lost 4 bases and 5 bases, there was a span of 23 bases. The CDR3 sequence is 17 residues long. Germline V gene lookup returns CDR1 SGHAT and CDR2 FQNNGV. The chain's CDR3 is CASSSPPGQPRPETQYF. CDR3 coding DNA: TGTGCCAGCAGCTCCCCCCCGGGACAACCCCGTCCCGAGACCCAGTACTTC.

This clone has only a few counts. The chain links TRBV5-1 to TRBJ2-3; 9 bases line up with TRBD1. Germline assignment: CDR1 SGHRS and CDR2 YFSETQ. V lost 7 bases, J lost 5 bases, and 8 bases stayed unmatched. The length of the CDR3 is 14 residues. The CDR3 sequence: CASAPGTGRDTQYF. The DNA for the CDR3 is TGCGCCAGCGCCCCGGGGACAGGGCGAGATACGCAGTATTTT.

The gene calls are TRBV28 and TRBJ2-5; TRBD2 agrees at 8 bases. The CDR3 contains 15 residues. J was trimmed by 1 base and V by 5 bases; bases with no gene match: 6. CDR1 and CDR2 from the germline V gene are MDHEN and SYDVKM. CDR3 nucleotides: TGTGCCAGCAGTCCCCAGAGCGGGGGCCAAGAGACCCAGTACTTC. Translated, it gives CASSPQSGGQETQYF.

The V gene is TRBV2, the J gene TRBJ2-5; D perhaps matches TRBD1 (6 bases). Trimming removed 6 bases at V and 0 bases at J, with 11 bases between. The germline V gene has CDR1 SNHLY and CDR2 FYNNEI. The CDR3 loop spans 14 amino acids. CDR3 in amino acids: CASRWTEYQETQYF. The CDR3 bases are TGTGCCAGCAGGTGGACAGAGTACCAAGAGACCCAGTACTTC.

The CDR3 sequence is CASSPNGVKGNTIYF. CDR3 nucleotides: TGTGCCAGCTCACCAAATGGGGTGAAAGGAAACACCATATATTTT. V is TRBV18 and J is TRBJ1-3; D is undetermined. Per germline, CDR1 KGHSH and CDR2 LQKENI. Trimming pared 2 bases from V and 4 bases from J, leaving 12 bases between. This CDR3 is 15 amino acids long.

The chain links TRBV9 to TRBJ1-2; weak D call: TRBD1 (5 bases). V gave up 4 bases and J gave up 6 bases, with 10 bases separating them. Germline CDR1 reads SGDLS; CDR2 reads YYNGEE. The CDR3 contains 12 residues. CDR3 loop: CASSPRGDGYTF. CDR3 DNA: TGTGCCAGCAGCCCCCGGGGGGATGGCTACACCTTC.

The chain uses TRBV13 and TRBJ1-6; 8 bases are a match to TRBD1. The length of the CDR3 is 16 residues. Germline-derived CDR1 and CDR2 are PRHDT and FYEKMQ (reference sequence). V dropped 3 bases and J dropped 10; count of bases not matched to a gene: 11. DNA of the CDR3: TGTGCCAGCAGCTTCGGAGCCGGGACAGGAGGATCACCCCTCCACTTT. It yields the protein CASSFGAGTGGSPLHF.

This clone occurred a few times. CDR3 bases: TGTGCCACCAGCAGAGATCATGGGACAGGGCTCGAGCAGTACTTC. Its protein product is CATSRDHGTGLEQYF. V gene TRBV15 combines with J gene TRBJ2-7; 9 bases line up with TRBD1. Germline loops: CDR1 LNHNV, CDR2 YYDKDF (reference sequence). V shed 0 bases, J shed 6 bases, and the junction held 6 bases outside the gene matches. The CDR3 has 15 amino acids. The full variable domain, completed using reference TRBV15 and TRBJ2-7, is DAMVIQNPRYQVTQFGKPVTLSCSQTLNHNVMYWYQQKSSQAPKLLFHYYDKDFNNEADTPDNFQSRRPNTSFCFLDIRSPGLGDTAMYLCATSRDHGTGLEQYFGPGTRLTVT.

The sample holds a few counts of this clone. The V call is TRBV13, the J call TRBJ1-1, with a possible D match to TRBD1 (5 bases). The V end lost 5 bases, the J end lost 4 bases, and 11 bases lay between the germline ends. The length of the CDR3 is 13 residues. From germline, CDR1 is PRHDT and CDR2 FYEKMQ (reference sequence). CDR3 in DNA: TGTGCCAGCAGCCCGTCGGGGCGCACTGAAGCTTTCTTT. Its protein is CASSPSGRTEAFF.